This T cell receptor (beta chain) originates from a study of radiotherapy plus CTLA-4 blockade in lung cancer listed by TCRdb under 2018. Describing the broader study: Among the enrolled patients, around 19% had an objective response, and less than 40% reached disease control.

Details on this clone: This clone's antigen is unknown. There are no base qualities to consult, and no much larger clone falls within one base.

The library was prepared using the immunoSEQ multiplex PCR assay. In TCRdb, the immuneACCESS table is reduced to in-frame sequences with V and J assigned. These tables do not hold every clone; where another copy was compared, an unresolved V gene accounts for under half, and the others remain unexplained. This sample holds roughly 73,000 clones; roughly 87% were observed only once. Together, the top ten hold 40% of the sample. What the authors observed across the whole study: The strongest predictors of response, as reported, were early dynamic changes in blood T cell clones along with a rise in serum interferon-beta after radiation. After treatment with radiotherapy and ipilimumab, TCR clones that originated in tumors expanded in peripheral blood.

Focal radiation therapy combined with CTLA-4 blockade (ipilimumab) was tested in patients with chemo-refractory metastatic non-small-cell lung cancer. From a lookup of the germline V gene, CDR1 and CDR2 are SGHTA and FQGTGA. Trimming at the junction amounts to 4 bases on V and 4 bases on J, and the germline ends lie 14 bases apart. Spanning cysteine to phenylalanine, the CDR3 consists of 15 amino acids. Only the CDR3 part of the read is kept: 45 bases, read in frame from the first base. The material was peripheral blood, obtained from a patient treated with radiotherapy plus ipilimumab. This chain joins TRBV7-3 to TRBJ2-1; the D gene lacks a confident call. This TCR was recovered from a human donor with non-small cell lung cancer that progressed on radiotherapy plus ipilimumab. Here is the DNA: TGTGCCAGCAGCTCCCTCCCCGGAGTTTACAATGAGCAGTTCTTC. Its translation is CASSSLPGVYNEQFF.